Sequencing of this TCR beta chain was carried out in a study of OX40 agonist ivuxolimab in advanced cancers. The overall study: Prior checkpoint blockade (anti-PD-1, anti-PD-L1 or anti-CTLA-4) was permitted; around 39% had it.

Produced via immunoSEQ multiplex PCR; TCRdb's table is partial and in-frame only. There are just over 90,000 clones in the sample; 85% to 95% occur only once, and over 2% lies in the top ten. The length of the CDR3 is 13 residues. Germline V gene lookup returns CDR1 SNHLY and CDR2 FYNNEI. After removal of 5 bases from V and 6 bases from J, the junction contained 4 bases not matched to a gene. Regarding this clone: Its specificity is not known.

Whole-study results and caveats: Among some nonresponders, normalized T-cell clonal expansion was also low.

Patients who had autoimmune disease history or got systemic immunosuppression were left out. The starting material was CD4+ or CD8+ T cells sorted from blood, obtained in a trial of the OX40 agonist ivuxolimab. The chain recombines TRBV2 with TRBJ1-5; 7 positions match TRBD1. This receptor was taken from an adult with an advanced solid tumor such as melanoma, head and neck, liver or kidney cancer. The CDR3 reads CASSPAGGQPQHF. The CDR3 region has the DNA TGTGCCAGCAGTCCGGCAGGGGGTCAGCCCCAGCATTTT.